In this sample, the clone carrying this TCR beta chain turned up once. The data were obtained in a study of blood T cell repertoires in COVID-19. This CDR3 is 16 amino acids long. Germline V CDR1 and CDR2: SGHRS, YFSETQ. V was shortened by 0 bases and J by 1 base, with 13 bases between the two germline ends. Generated by immunoSEQ multiplex PCR, the TCRdb table keeps only in-frame clones and is missing some. This sample has roughly 250,000 clones; about 85% occur once, and the top ten carry just over 7%. Source material: peripheral blood. The receptor's source is a man aged 60-69 years who had recovered from COVID-19. V usage is TRBV5-1 and J usage is TRBJ1-1, with D hard to call. CDR3: CASSLVEGGPNTEAFF. CDR3 bases: TGCGCCAGCAGCTTGGTTGAGGGAGGCCCGAACACTGAAGCTTTCTTT. Supplemented by reference TRBV5-1 and TRBJ1-1, the full variable domain reads KAGVTQTPRYLIKTRGQQVTLSCSPISGHRSVSWYQQTPGQGLQFLFEYFSETQRNKGNFPGRFSGRQFSNSRSEMNVSTLELGDSALYLCASSLVEGGPNTEAFFGQGTRLTVV.